This entry lists 25 T cell receptor beta chains sequenced from one sample in a study of blood T cells in healthy people across ages. Next came a second PCR, run for about 6 to 12 cycles, which used a sample-barcoded 5' primer along with a J-beta primer mix. Each CDR3 protein gets one entry after TCRdb re-called the 5' RACE reads with MiXCR. The table has roughly 1.6 million distinct CDR3 sequences, 34% seen once. The sample consisted of blood. Receptors originate from a woman younger than 45 in good health.

The chain links TRBV20-1 to TRBJ2-1; 7 bases are a match to TRBD2. This CDR3 has 14 amino acids. Trimming cost V 1 base and J 6 bases; bases outside gene matches: 6. Germline loops: CDR1 DFQATT, CDR2 SNEGSKA (reference sequence). CDR3 in amino acids: CSARGGSGRNEQFF. Here the CDR3 DNA reads TGCAGTGCTAGAGGCGGGAGTGGACGCAATGAGCAGTTCTTC.

This rearrangement joins TRBV24-1 to TRBJ2-1, with TRBD2 identical over 13 bases. Trimming took 1 base from V and 4 from J; bases not matched to a gene: 9. This CDR3 has 19 amino acids. Germline CDR1 and CDR2: KGHDR and SFDVKD. CDR3 nucleotide sequence: TGTGCCACCAGTGATTTACGGACTAGCGGGAGCGATGGATACAATGAGCAGTTCTTC. It translates to CATSDLRTSGSDGYNEQFF.

This chain uses TRBV19 with TRBJ2-3, with 7 positions matching TRBD2. V shed 5 bases, J shed 7 bases, and the junction held 12 bases outside the gene matches. The CDR3 extends over 15 amino acids. Germline CDR1 and CDR2: LNHDA and SQIVND (reference sequence). CDR3 loop: CASSGGDALVHTQYF. CDR3 nucleotides: TGTGCCAGTAGTGGGGGGGATGCCCTCGTCCATACGCAGTATTTT.

The V and J genes are TRBV30 and TRBJ2-1; 9 bases are a match to TRBD1. After removal of 3 bases from V and 14 bases from J, the junction contained 5 bases not matched to a gene. Per germline, CDR1 GTSNPN and CDR2 SVGIG (reference sequence). The CDR3 length is 11 residues. The CDR3 sequence: CAWSGGQGKFF. DNA of the CDR3: TGTGCCTGGAGCGGGGGACAGGGCAAGTTCTTC.

The chain joins TRBV30 to TRBJ1-2; D is perhaps TRBD1 (6 bases). This CDR3 contains 14 residues. From germline, CDR1 is GTSNPN and CDR2 SVGIG (reference sequence). Trimming took off 1 base at V and 10 bases at J, with 19 bases between the two ends. In nucleotides, the CDR3 is TGTGCCTGGAGTGCCCGAAAAACGCAGGGGTCCTACACCTTC. Protein: CAWSARKTQGSYTF.

For the CDR3, the DNA is TGTGCCAGCAGTTACCCGACCGGGACAGGGGGCTACGAGCAGTACTTC. The encoded protein is CASSYPTGTGGYEQYF. The genes are TRBV6-6 and TRBJ2-7; 11 bases map to TRBD1. The V and J ends lost 2 bases and 3 bases, in that order; junction bases with no gene match: 6. Germline loops: CDR1 MNHNY, CDR2 SVGAGI (reference sequence). This CDR3 is built from 16 residues.

V gene TRBV5-1 combines with J gene TRBJ2-5; the D gene is possibly TRBD1 (6 bases). The CDR3 extends over 14 amino acids. V was pared by 3 bases and J by 3 bases, with 12 bases between. Germline assignment: CDR1 SGHRS and CDR2 YFSETQ. The CDR3 region is CASSSLEGEETQYF. In DNA, the CDR3 is TGCGCCAGCAGCTCCCTAGAGGGGGAAGAGACCCAGTACTTC.

This clonotype turned up a few times. The genes are TRBV5-1 and TRBJ2-5; 14 nucleotides line up with TRBD2. Germline CDR1 SGHRS, CDR2 YFSETQ. This CDR3 is built from 16 residues. V gave up 3 bases and J gave up 5 bases; unmatched junction bases: 6. The chain's CDR3 is CASSSGLAGARETQYF. The CDR3 nucleotides read TGCGCCAGCAGCTCGGGACTAGCGGGGGCCCGGGAGACCCAGTACTTC.

This chain links TRBV20-1 with TRBJ2-7, with D maybe TRBD2 (6 bases). Germline CDR1 DFQATT, CDR2 SNEGSKA (reference sequence). Trimming cost V 4 bases and J 0 bases, with 13 bases left between them. The CDR3 has 14 amino acids. CDR3 protein: CSANLAKSSYEQYF. DNA for the CDR3: TGCAGTGCTAACCTAGCGAAGAGCTCCTACGAGCAGTACTTC.

This clonotype was observed a few times. The junction departs from germline at one end; a sequencing error may be responsible. V usage is TRBV4-1 and J usage is TRBJ2-1; D possibly uses TRBD1 or TRBD2 (5 bases each). CDR1 is MGHRA, CDR2 YSYEKL, per germline. This CDR3 spans 15 amino acids. The CDR3 DNA is TGCGCCGGCAGCCTGGGACGCCTGACGGACAATGAGCAGTTCTTC. Encoded protein: CAGSLGRLTDNEQFF.

Remarks on this clonotype: A junction boundary mismatches the germline segment, possibly from a read error. The chain has TRBV7-9 and TRBJ2-4; D possibly corresponds to TRBD1 (5 bases). Germline V CDR1 and CDR2: SEHNR, FQNEAQ (reference sequence). CDR3 length equals 13 residues. Written as DNA, the CDR3 is TGTTCCAGCAGCTCCAGGGAAAACATTCTTTGGTACTTC. Its translation: CSSSSRENILWYF.

This clonotype was detected only a few times. The V and J genes are TRBV12-3 or TRBV12-4 and TRBJ2-1, with unresolved D. This CDR3 contains 15 residues. The V end lost 7 bases, the J end lost 6 bases, and 19 bases lay between the germline ends. This chain's CDR3 is CASNSQRPSANEQFF. The CDR3 nucleotides read TGTGCCAGCAATTCCCAACGACCGTCCGCCAATGAGCAGTTCTTC.

In nucleotides, the CDR3 is TGTGCCAGCAGCCGCTCCGGGCAGGGTAGCAATCAGCCCCAGCATTTT. Its protein is CASSRSGQGSNQPQHF. This chain uses TRBV6-5 with TRBJ1-5, with D possibly matching TRBD1 (5 bases). V shed 6 bases and J shed 0 bases, with 15 bases lying between them. Germline V gene data show CDR1 as MNHEY and CDR2 as SVGAGI. The CDR3 is made up of 16 amino acids.

This chain joins TRBV3-1 and TRBJ2-5; 8 nucleotides align to TRBD2. CDR1 and CDR2 from the germline V gene are LGHDT and YNNKEL (reference sequence). V lost 4 bases to trimming and J lost 1 base; unmatched junction nucleotides: 11. The CDR3 extends over 17 amino acids. CDR3 sequence: CASSPWGVAGGQETQYF. DNA for the CDR3: TGTGCCAGCAGCCCCTGGGGCGTGGCGGGGGGCCAAGAGACCCAGTACTTC.

This clonotype was detected once. The chain uses TRBV5-1 and TRBJ2-1, with D maybe TRBD2 (6 bases). Germline CDR1 reads SGHRS; CDR2 reads YFSETQ. The V end was cut by 9 bases, the J end by 1 base, with 14 bases between. The CDR3 runs to 14 residues. The CDR3 sequence: CANPGTGSYNEQFF. The CDR3 nucleotides are TGCGCCAACCCCGGGACTGGATCCTACAATGAGCAGTTCTTC.

This clonotype occurred a few times. The genes are TRBV9 and TRBJ1-2; 8 bases align to TRBD1. V trimming: 3 bases; J trimming: 2 bases; junction bases outside the gene matches: 3. Germline V lookup: CDR1 SGDLS, CDR2 YYNGEE. There are 14 residues in the CDR3. Here the CDR3 DNA reads TGTGCCAGCAGCGGAGGGGACAGGAACTATGGCTACACCTTC. Protein: CASSGGDRNYGYTF.

In regard to this clonotype: A much larger clone lies a single base off, so this may be a read error. The rearrangement links TRBV10-3 to TRBJ1-6; no clear D. The CDR3 length is 13 residues. Germline values: CDR1 ENHRY, CDR2 SYGVKD. The CDR3 region is CATATNLNPPLHF. As DNA, the CDR3 is TGTGCCACCGCCACTAACCTTAATCCACCCCTCCACTTT.

The chain is built from TRBV20-1 and TRBJ2-3; no reliable D call. The length of the CDR3 is 16 residues. Germline V CDR1 and CDR2: DFQATT, SNEGSKA (reference sequence). V lost 1 base and J lost 2, with 16 bases in between. This CDR3 is CSARADLIASTDTQYF. The DNA of the CDR3 is TGCAGTGCTAGAGCTGACTTGATAGCCTCCACAGATACGCAGTATTTT.

This sequence joins TRBV3-1 and TRBJ1-1; no clear D. Trimming pared 2 bases from V and 1 base from J, leaving 11 bases between. Looked up from germline, CDR1 is LGHDT and CDR2 is YNNKEL (reference sequence). The CDR3 is 15 residues long. The CDR3 DNA follows: TGTGCCAGCAGCCAAAACGGCGCGGGGAACACTGAAGCTTTCTTT. Translation gives CASSQNGAGNTEAFF. Drawing the rest from reference TRBV3-1 and TRBJ1-1, the complete variable domain is DTAVSQTPKYLVTQMGNDKSIKCEQNLGHDTMYWYKQDSKKFLKIMFSYNNKELIINETVPNRFSPKSPDKAHLNLHINSLELGDSAVYFCASSQNGAGNTEAFFGQGTRLTVV.

This clonotype was observed a few times. The rearrangement joins TRBV20-1 to TRBJ2-7; TRBD2 might be the D (5 bases). This CDR3 comprises 13 residues. Germline loops: CDR1 DFQATT, CDR2 SNEGSKA (reference sequence). V was cut by 2 bases and J by 3 bases, with 11 bases left in between. DNA for the CDR3: TGCAGTGCTAGAATTTCTGAGGGCTACGAGCAGTACTTC. It specifies CSARISEGYEQYF.

In its sample, this clonotype was seen many times. Germline and junction disagree at one end, which may indicate a read error. This chain connects TRBV5-1 to TRBJ2-1; tentatively, D is TRBD1 (6 bases). The CDR3 has 15 amino acids. From germline, CDR1 is SGHRS and CDR2 YFSETQ. CDR3 coding DNA: TGTGCCAGCTCACTCCTTACAGGGCAGTACAATGAGCAGTTCTTC. Residues: CASSLLTGQYNEQFF.

This clonotype was counted between two and nine times. This rearrangement joins TRBV20-1 to TRBJ1-6, with 8 bases identical to TRBD1. The CDR3 covers 13 residues. The germline V gene encodes CDR1 DFQATT and CDR2 SNEGSKA (reference sequence). The V segment lost 3 bases and the J segment 7 bases; nucleotides outside the gene matches: 2. CDR3 region: CSARDRENSPLHF. As DNA, the CDR3 is TGCAGTGCTAGGGACAGGGAAAATTCACCCCTCCACTTT.

This clonotype has more than one count but fewer than ten. The DNA of the CDR3 is TGTGCCAGCAGTGCAGGGGGCTTAGGGGATACGCAGTATTTT. Residues: CASSAGGLGDTQYF. The chain couples TRBV28 to TRBJ2-3; 8 bases map to TRBD1. This CDR3 contains 14 residues. From germline, CDR1 is MDHEN and CDR2 SYDVKM. J lost 6 bases, V lost 5 bases, and 7 bases had no gene match.

The chain has TRBV5-4 and TRBJ2-3, with D hard to call. V was cut by 4 bases and J by 7 bases, with 13 bases left in between. From germline, CDR1 is SGHNT and CDR2 YYREEE (reference sequence). The CDR3 length is 13 residues. CDR3 in DNA: TGTGCCAGCAGCGATCGGGCTGAGTATACGCAGTATTTT. It codes for CASSDRAEYTQYF. Drawing the rest from reference TRBV5-4 and TRBJ2-3, the complete variable domain is ETGVTQSPTHLIKTRGQQVTLRCSSQSGHNTVSWYQQALGQGPQFIFQYYREEENGRGNFPPRFSGLQFPNYSSELNVNALELDDSALYLCASSDRAEYTQYFGPGTRLTVL.

This chain links TRBV27 with TRBJ2-3, with a possible D match to TRBD1 (5 bases). Germline CDR1 reads MNHEY; CDR2 reads SMNVEV (reference sequence). CDR3 length: 15 residues. Trimming took off 2 bases at V and 4 bases at J, with 13 bases between the two ends. CDR3 sequence (DNA): TGTGCCAGCAGTTTAATCTCCCTCAGGGCAGATACGCAGTATTTT. Translation: CASSLISLRADTQYF.